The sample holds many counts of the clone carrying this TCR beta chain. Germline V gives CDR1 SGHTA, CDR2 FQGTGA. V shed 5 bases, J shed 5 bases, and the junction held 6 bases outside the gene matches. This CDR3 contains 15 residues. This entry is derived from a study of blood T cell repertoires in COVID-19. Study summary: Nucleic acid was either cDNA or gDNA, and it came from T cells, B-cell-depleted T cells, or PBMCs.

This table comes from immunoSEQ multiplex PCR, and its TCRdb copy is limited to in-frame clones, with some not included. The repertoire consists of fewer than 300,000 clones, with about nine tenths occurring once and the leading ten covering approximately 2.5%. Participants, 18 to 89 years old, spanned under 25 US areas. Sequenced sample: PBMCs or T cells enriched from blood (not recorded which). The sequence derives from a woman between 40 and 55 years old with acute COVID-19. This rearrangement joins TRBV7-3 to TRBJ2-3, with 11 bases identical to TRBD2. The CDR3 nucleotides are TGTGCCAGCAGCCGACTAGCGGGATATGTAGATACGCAGTATTTT. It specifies CASSRLAGYVDTQYF.